This TCR beta chain was recovered during a study of cytomegalovirus exposure and HLA in healthy donors. Repertoires were generated with immunoSEQ multiplex PCR, while TCRdb's copy carries only in-frame clones and drops some. The sample holds 250,000 to 300,000 clones, around 90% seen once. The receptor was derived from a woman in her late teens or twenties in good health and CMV-seronegative. The sample taken for sequencing was PBMCs.

Written as DNA, the CDR3 is TGTGCCAGCTCCCCCCCCGAGGGGGTTGGCACTGAAGCTTTCTTT. Translating gives CASSPPEGVGTEAFF. The genes are TRBV18 and TRBJ1-1, with D possibly TRBD1 on 6 matching bases. The CDR3 is 15 amino acids. The V and J ends lost 6 bases and 4 bases respectively, with 18 bases between them. Germline V gives CDR1 KGHSH, CDR2 LQKENI. Using reference TRBV18 and TRBJ1-1 for the parts outside the CDR3, the full variable domain is NAGVMQNPRHLVRRRGQEARLRCSPMKGHSHVYWYRQLPEEGLKFMVYLQKENIIDESGMPKERFSAEFPKEGPSILRIQQVVRGDSAAYFCASSPPEGVGTEAFFGQGTRLTVV.